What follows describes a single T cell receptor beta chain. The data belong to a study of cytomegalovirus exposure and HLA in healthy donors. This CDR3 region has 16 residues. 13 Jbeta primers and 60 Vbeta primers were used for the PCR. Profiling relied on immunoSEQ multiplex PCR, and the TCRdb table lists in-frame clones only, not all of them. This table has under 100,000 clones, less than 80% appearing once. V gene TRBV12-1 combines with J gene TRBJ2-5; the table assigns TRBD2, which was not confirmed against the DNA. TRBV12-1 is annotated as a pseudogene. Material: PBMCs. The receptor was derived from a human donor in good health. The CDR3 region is CASSSLAGSYQETQYF. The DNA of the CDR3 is TGTGCCAGCAGCTCCCTAGCGGGCTCGTATCAAGAGACCCAGTACTTC.